Detailed here is one T cell receptor beta chain. What it recognizes is unknown. Researchers used the Oncomine TCR Beta short-read assay to sequence DNA from cultured CD4+ T cells. TCRdb redid the calling of the PCR reads with MiXCR, one entry per CDR3 protein. The top ten hold 4.1% of the sample, which has around 25,000 distinct CDR3 sequences, 40% to 55% seen once. The data derive from a study of vaccination and CD4 T cells after COVID-19. The CDR3 consists of 15 residues. The germline gives CDR1 SGHTA, CDR2 FQGNSA. After removal of 5 bases from V and 5 bases from J, the junction contained 5 bases not matched to a gene. Study results and caveats: Detection of a median about 86% of reactive clones in convalescent patients was confined to the period after vaccination.

Sample time point: late sampling 161 to 241 days after vaccination in a few convalescent patients. Treatment: roughly ten-day PBMC culture with coronavirus spike peptide pools or control peptides (ViraFEST assay). Sequenced here: CD4+ T cells from blood, cultured in vitro, sampled about 7 months after SARS-CoV-2 vaccination. The source of this sequence is a human donor who had recovered from COVID-19. The chain links TRBV7-2 to TRBJ2-3; TRBD1 aligns across 12 bases. CDR3 nucleotide sequence: TGTGCCAGCAGCCTCGGGACAGGGGGCGTAGATACGCAGTATTTT. Its protein is CASSLGTGGVDTQYF.